These 15 T cell receptor beta chains share one sample of origin, sequenced in a study of blood T cell repertoires in COVID-19. Profiling relied on immunoSEQ multiplex PCR, and the TCRdb table lists in-frame clones only, not all of them. The top ten hold 1.5% to 2% of the sample, which has hundreds of thousands of clones, about 85% seen once. Sequenced sample: PBMCs or T cells enriched from blood (not recorded which). The receptors derive from a woman aged 25 to 39 who had been exposed to COVID-19.

J is TRBJ1-4 and V is TRBV6-2 or TRBV6-3, with 9 bases lining up with TRBD1. Germline CDR1 is MNHEY and CDR2 is SVGEGT. The CDR3 runs 14 residues. Trimming removed 3 bases from V and 7 bases from J; junction bases left unmatched: 3. The CDR3 sequence is CASSYGTGSEKLFF. CDR3 in DNA: TGTGCCAGCAGTTATGGGACAGGGAGTGAAAAACTGTTTTTT.

J is TRBJ2-7 and V is TRBV27; 8 bases are shared with TRBD1. This CDR3 has 15 residues. Germline-derived CDR1 and CDR2 are MNHEY and SMNVEV (reference sequence). Germline trimming cut 2 bases from V and 4 bases from J; bases unmatched to any gene: 7. CDR3 sequence reads: CASSLTGTGRYEQYF. The CDR3 DNA follows: TGTGCCAGCAGTTTAACCGGGACAGGTAGATACGAGCAGTACTTC.

This rearrangement joins TRBV3-1 (or the pseudogene TRBV3-2) to TRBJ2-7; 8 bases align to TRBD2. Trimming removed 3 bases from V and 4 bases from J; junction bases left unmatched: 11. The CDR3 length is 16 residues. Germline V CDR1 and CDR2: LGHDT, YNNKEL (reference sequence). The DNA of the CDR3 is TGTGCCAGCAGCCACCGGATAGCGGGAAGCGGTTACGAGCAGTACTTC. It encodes CASSHRIAGSGYEQYF.

The chain uses TRBV18 and TRBJ2-3, with no clear D. Trimming removed 3 bases at V and 0 bases at J, with 10 bases between. CDR1 and CDR2 (germline): KGHSH, LQKENI. This CDR3 spans 15 amino acids. CDR3 protein: CASSPDTLSTDTQYF. The CDR3 DNA reads as TGTGCCAGCTCACCCGACACCTTAAGCACAGATACGCAGTATTTT.

The genes are TRBV3-1 (or the pseudogene TRBV3-2) and TRBJ1-3; unclear D gene. V lost 4 bases to trimming and J lost 0 bases, with 7 bases between them. Germline V gene data show CDR1 as LGHDT and CDR2 as YNNKEL (reference sequence). The CDR3 has 14 amino acids. The chain's CDR3 is CASSPSYSGNTIYF. The DNA for the CDR3 is TGTGCCAGCAGCCCTAGCTACTCTGGAAACACCATATATTTT.

A few counts support this clone. V and J are TRBV5-8 and TRBJ2-2, with 9 nucleotides matching TRBD1. The germline CDR1 and CDR2 sequences are SGHTS and YDEGEE. After removal of 4 bases from V and 3 bases from J, the junction contained 10 bases not matched to a gene. The length of the CDR3 is 17 residues. The CDR3 nucleotides read TGTGCCAGCAGCCCACGACAACAGGGGGCAGACACCGGGGAGCTGTTTTTT. It translates to CASSPRQQGADTGELFF.

The chain joins TRBV4-3 to TRBJ1-1, with unresolved D. V was shortened by 6 bases and J by 6 bases, with 11 bases between the two germline ends. The CDR3 sequence is 12 residues long. Germline values: CDR1 LGHNA, CDR2 YSLEER. CDR3 loop: CASSMAGAEAFF. The DNA of the CDR3 is TGCGCCAGCAGTATGGCGGGAGCTGAAGCTTTCTTT.

The chain is built from TRBV29-1 and TRBJ2-1, with TRBD1 matching 9 bases. The CDR3 sequence is 15 residues long. V trimming: 4 bases; J trimming: 5 bases; junction bases outside the gene matches: 9. Germline CDR1 SQVTM, CDR2 ANQGSEA. Written as DNA, the CDR3 is TGCAGCGTTGTACAGGGGGCGCCTGGACACAATGAGCAGTTCTTC. The encoded protein is CSVVQGAPGHNEQFF.

This chain links TRBV5-1 with TRBJ1-4; 10 bases fit TRBD1. The V segment lost 4 bases and the J segment 7 bases; nucleotides outside the gene matches: 7. This CDR3 region has 15 residues. The germline V gene has CDR1 SGHRS and CDR2 YFSETQ. The CDR3 region is CASSRTGGSGEKLFF. The CDR3, as DNA: TGCGCCAGCAGCCGGACAGGGGGAAGTGGTGAAAAACTGTTTTTT.

This clone was detected only a few times. V and J are TRBV24-1 and TRBJ2-2; TRBD2 might be the D (6 bases). CDR1 is KGHDR and CDR2 is SFDVKD in the germline V gene. The CDR3 totals 17 residues. Trimming cost V 3 bases and J 7 bases, with 20 bases left between them. Here the CDR3 DNA reads TGTGCCACCAGTGATGGGCCGGCGGGACGCCGGGGCGGGGAGCTGTTTTTT. The encoded protein is CATSDGPAGRRGGELFF.

The gene calls are TRBV7-3 and TRBJ2-2; 8 nucleotides match TRBD1. CDR1 is SGHTA, CDR2 FQGTGA, per germline. The ends lost 6 bases at V and 5 bases at J; junction bases unmatched: 8. The CDR3 covers 15 residues. The CDR3 coding sequence is TGTGCCAGCAGTCTTTCGGACAGGGTTACCGGGGAGCTGTTTTTT. It yields the protein CASSLSDRVTGELFF.

The chain employs TRBV19 and TRBJ2-1; TRBD1 agrees at 10 bases. V shed 5 bases, J shed 7 bases, and the junction held 8 bases outside the gene matches. The V gene's germline CDR1 is LNHDA and CDR2 SQIVND (reference sequence). There are 15 residues in the CDR3. CDR3: CASSHRGQGSNEQFF. The CDR3 DNA reads TGTGCCAGTAGTCATAGGGGACAGGGGTCAAATGAGCAGTTCTTC.

The rearrangement links TRBV5-8 to TRBJ2-1, with D hard to call. CDR3 size: 15 residues. Germline values: CDR1 SGHTS, CDR2 YDEGEE. V was cut by 1 base and J by 9 bases, with 17 bases left in between. CDR3 nucleotides: TGTGCCAGCAGCTTGAGGCAGGCCCATTTGGGTGAGCAGTTCTTC. It specifies CASSLRQAHLGEQFF.

The J gene is TRBJ1-1, the V gene TRBV30, with D possibly TRBD1 on 5 matching bases. Per the germline V gene, CDR1 is GTSNPN and CDR2 is SVGIG (reference sequence). V was shortened by 4 bases and J by 6 bases, with 15 bases between the two germline ends. The CDR3 is 13 amino acids. This CDR3 is CAWTKGRKAEAFF. The DNA of the CDR3 is TGTGCCTGGACCAAGGGGAGGAAGGCTGAAGCTTTCTTT.

This sequence joins TRBV29-1 and TRBJ2-7; TRBD1 agrees at 8 bases. Germline CDR1 and CDR2: SQVTM and ANQGSEA. This CDR3 contains 14 residues. With 4 bases clipped from V and 0 bases from J, the junction kept 5 bases outside the gene matches. CDR3 loop: CSVAGQGPSYEQYF. CDR3 in DNA: TGCAGCGTTGCCGGACAGGGACCCTCCTACGAGCAGTACTTC.